This T cell receptor (beta chain) originates from a study of STAT5B mutations in CD4+ large granular lymphocyte leukemia. Produced via immunoSEQ multiplex PCR; TCRdb's table is partial and in-frame only. The repertoire has 25,000 to 35,000 clones, less than 75% of them found once; the top ten carry over 0.4%. The sequenced material came from CD4+ T cells from blood buffy coats. This clonotype originated in a human donor in good health.

This CDR3 is CASSTPGANTEAFF. CDR3 nucleotides: TGTGCCAGCAGTACCCCCGGGGCGAACACTGAAGCTTTCTTT. V usage is TRBV28 and J usage is TRBJ1-1; possible D gene TRBD1, 5 bases. There are 14 residues in the CDR3. Germline CDR1 and CDR2: MDHEN and SYDVKM. The germline V and J ends were trimmed by 5 bases and 1 base, with 11 bases remaining between them.